The 19 T cell receptor beta chains reported below all come from one sample, sequenced in a study of OX40 agonist ivuxolimab in advanced cancers. Sequenced by immunoSEQ multiplex PCR; TCRdb stores in-frame clones only, minus some. The sample contains tens of thousands of clones, around 80% of which appear only once. Here the sequenced sample was CD4+ or CD8+ T cells sorted from blood, taken in a trial of the OX40 agonist ivuxolimab. These receptors came from an adult with an advanced solid tumor such as melanoma, head and neck, liver or kidney cancer.

The chain combines TRBV5-1 with TRBJ1-6; no reliable D call. Germline CDR1 is SGHRS and CDR2 is YFSETQ. This CDR3 spans 13 amino acids. Deletions cut 6 bases from V and 10 bases from J, with 14 bases between. In DNA, the CDR3 is TGCGCCAGCACTTTTGAGGGCTTATCACCCCTCCACTTT. The encoded protein is CASTFEGLSPLHF.

V is TRBV13 and J is TRBJ1-5; TRBD1 might be the D (5 bases). CDR3 length: 16 amino acids. CDR1 is PRHDT and CDR2 is FYEKMQ in the germline V gene (reference sequence). Trimming left V 2 bases short and J 1 base short, with 12 bases between. In DNA, the CDR3 is TGTGCCAGCAGCTTATACGGGGCAGGGAGCAATCAGCCCCAGCATTTT. Protein product: CASSLYGAGSNQPQHF.

This clone appeared a few times. The J gene is TRBJ2-3, the V gene TRBV7-8; D is perhaps TRBD1 (6 bases). CDR3 length equals 16 residues. Per germline, CDR1 SGHVS and CDR2 FQNEAQ. The V gene lost 5 bases and the J gene lost 0 bases, with 15 bases spanning the gap. The CDR3 nucleotides read TGTGCCAGCAGCGCCTTAGGGGGAGCTAGCACAGATACGCAGTATTTT. Protein product: CASSALGGASTDTQYF.

V gene TRBV6-5 combines with J gene TRBJ2-5; TRBD1 matches 12 bases. The germline V gene has CDR1 MNHEY and CDR2 SVGAGI. This CDR3 region has 16 residues. J was trimmed by 4 bases and V by 0 bases; bases with no gene match: 3. Here the CDR3 reads CASSYSRGQGAETQYF. The CDR3 DNA sequence: TGTGCCAGCAGTTACTCGAGGGGACAGGGGGCAGAGACCCAGTACTTC.

The count of this clone is one. The chain uses TRBV18 and TRBJ2-5; D is perhaps TRBD1 (5 bases). The V end was cut by 3 bases, the J end by 2 bases, with 10 bases between. The V gene's germline CDR1 is KGHSH and CDR2 LQKENI. The CDR3 covers 14 residues. The CDR3 nucleotides are TGTGCCAGCTCACCCTCTCAGGGTCAAGAGACCCAGTACTTC. This encodes CASSPSQGQETQYF. Full variable domain (missing parts from reference TRBV18 and TRBJ2-5): NAGVMQNPRHLVRRRGQEARLRCSPMKGHSHVYWYRQLPEEGLKFMVYLQKENIIDESGMPKERFSAEFPKEGPSILRIQQVVRGDSAAYFCASSPSQGQETQYFGPGTRLLVL.

J is TRBJ2-7 and V is TRBV7-6; TRBD1 is a possible D gene (5 bases). The length of the CDR3 is 14 residues. Trimming took off 3 bases at V and 2 bases at J, with 11 bases between the two ends. Germline V gene lookup returns CDR1 SGHVS and CDR2 FNYEAQ. CDR3 nucleotide sequence: TGTGCCAGCAGCTTCAAAGTAGGGGCCTACGAGCAGTACTTC. Translation gives CASSFKVGAYEQYF.

The chain combines TRBV4-1 with TRBJ1-2; D is ambiguous. From germline, CDR1 is MGHRA and CDR2 YSYEKL. This CDR3 is built from 14 residues. Trimming removed 4 bases at V and 4 bases at J, with 13 bases between. Here the CDR3 DNA reads TGCGCCAGCAGCCCAAATACAGCTGGCTATGGCTACACCTTC. It specifies CASSPNTAGYGYTF.

The rearrangement uses TRBV10-2 and TRBJ1-6; no definite D call. The V and J ends lost 5 bases and 7 bases respectively, with 18 bases between them. The CDR3 runs 16 residues. Germline assignment: CDR1 WSHSY and CDR2 SAAADI. The CDR3 sequence: CASSFSFDGRNSPLHF. The CDR3 bases are TGCGCCAGCAGTTTTTCTTTCGACGGACGAAATTCACCCCTCCACTTT.

This chain connects TRBV7-6 to TRBJ1-6, with D unresolved. Per the germline V gene, CDR1 is SGHVS and CDR2 is FNYEAQ. V dropped 5 bases and J dropped 7 bases, with 12 bases sitting between them. The CDR3 runs 14 residues. The CDR3 region has the DNA TGTGCCAGCAGCCAAGGTTATCTGAATTCACCCCTCCACTTT. As protein: CASSQGYLNSPLHF.

This clone has a single count. V usage is TRBV14 and J usage is TRBJ2-7; TRBD1 matches 7 bases. After removal of 4 bases from V and 3 bases from J, the junction contained 6 bases not matched to a gene. This CDR3 comprises 14 residues. Per the germline V gene, CDR1 is SGHDN and CDR2 is FVKESK. The CDR3 sequence: CASSRRGQVYEQYF. The CDR3 bases are TGTGCCAGCAGCCGTAGAGGACAGGTCTACGAGCAGTACTTC.

The chain joins TRBV6-6 to TRBJ1-1; D is possibly TRBD1 (5 bases). This CDR3 is built from 12 residues. CDR1 is MNHNY and CDR2 is SVGAGI in the germline V gene (reference sequence). Trimming stripped 5 bases from V and 6 bases from J, with 10 bases between. The CDR3 protein is CASSRQNSEAFF. DNA of the CDR3: TGTGCCAGCAGTCGACAGAATTCTGAAGCTTTCTTT.

The gene calls are TRBV18 and TRBJ1-2, with D tentatively TRBD1 (5 bases). From germline, CDR1 is KGHSH and CDR2 LQKENI. Trimming shortened V by 2 bases and J by 7 bases, and 26 bases separated the two germline ends. The CDR3 runs to 18 residues. DNA of the CDR3: TGTGCCAGCTCACCATATCAAGGAAGGGACCTTGAGGGACTTGGCTACACCTTC. It encodes CASSPYQGRDLEGLGYTF.

The chain joins TRBV19 to TRBJ2-7; weak D call: TRBD2 (6 bases). Germline V gene sequence: CDR1 LNHDA, CDR2 SQIVND (reference sequence). The CDR3 spans 13 residues. The ends were cut back, 6 bases at V and 3 bases at J, with 12 bases in the middle. CDR3 coding DNA: TGTGCCAGTAGAACGGCCGGGAGCTACGAGCAGTACTTC. Amino acids: CASRTAGSYEQYF.

The chain combines TRBV6-1 with TRBJ1-1, with TRBD1 matching 9 bases. The CDR3 sequence is 13 residues long. The ends lost 6 bases at V and 4 bases at J; junction bases unmatched: 3. Germline V gives CDR1 MNHNS, CDR2 SASEGT. This CDR3 reads CASRTGGGTEAFF. CDR3 nucleotide sequence: TGTGCCAGCAGGACAGGGGGAGGCACTGAAGCTTTCTTT.

The CDR3 is CAWSEGTGNGYTF. The CDR3 bases are TGTGCCTGGAGCGAAGGGACAGGGAACGGCTACACCTTC. The gene calls are TRBV30 and TRBJ1-2, with 9 nucleotides matching TRBD1. Trimming at V came to 3 bases and at J to 8 bases, leaving 7 bases not matched to a gene. Per the germline V gene, CDR1 is GTSNPN and CDR2 is SVGIG (reference sequence). The CDR3 consists of 13 residues.

V and J are TRBV29-1 and TRBJ2-5; 16 positions match TRBD2. The CDR3 spans 16 residues. V shed 3 bases, J shed 5 bases, and the junction held 6 bases outside the gene matches. CDR1 and CDR2 (germline): SQVTM, ANQGSEA. CDR3 sequence (DNA): TGCAGCGTTGACGGGACTAGCGGGGGGGCCTGGGAGACCCAGTACTTC. This sequence encodes CSVDGTSGGAWETQYF.

The chain carries TRBV29-1 and TRBJ2-1; the match to TRBD2 covers 10 bases. The V gene end was trimmed by 3 bases and the J gene end by 8 bases; junction bases not matched to a gene: 4. CDR1 is SQVTM and CDR2 is ANQGSEA in the germline V gene. The CDR3 spans 13 residues. CDR3 nucleotides: TGCAGCGTTGATCCAGCGGGGGGGCATGAGCAGTTCTTC. Its protein is CSVDPAGGHEQFF.

This chain links TRBV28 with TRBJ2-7; D remains ambiguous. Trimming removed 2 bases at V and 7 bases at J, with 12 bases between. Germline V lookup: CDR1 MDHEN, CDR2 SYDVKM. The CDR3 has 13 amino acids. CDR3 nucleotides: TGTGCCAGCAGTTTACCAGCCGGACGGGAGCAGTACTTC. It codes for CASSLPAGREQYF.

The CDR3 loop is CASSLTLDRVTDTQYF. CDR3 nucleotides: TGTGCCAGCTCACTGACTTTGGACAGGGTCACAGATACGCAGTATTTT. V usage is TRBV18 and J usage is TRBJ2-3, with TRBD1 matching 8 bases. The CDR3 covers 16 residues. The V gene end was trimmed by 4 bases and the J gene end by 2 bases; junction bases not matched to a gene: 8. The V gene's germline CDR1 is KGHSH and CDR2 LQKENI.